A single sample is the source of the 12 T cell receptor beta chains below, sequenced in a study of blood T cells in healthy people across ages. PCR was performed a second time for roughly 7 to 12 cycles using a sample-barcoded 5' primer and a J-beta primer mix. TCRdb recomputed calls from the 5' RACE reads with MiXCR, one row per CDR3 protein. The sample carries 700,000 or so distinct CDR3 sequences, about 43% recorded once. Source material: blood. These receptors were taken from a man older than 75 in good health.

This clonotype turned up a few times. V usage is TRBV7-9 and J usage is TRBJ2-2; possibly TRBD1 for D (8 bases). CDR3 length equals 18 residues. Between the trimmed V and J ends, which lost 5 bases and 6 bases, there was a span of 25 bases. Germline CDR1 SEHNR, CDR2 FQNEAQ (reference sequence). CDR3 DNA: TGTGCCAGCAGCAATTACAGGGGGGGGACCGGCGGCGCCGGGGAGCTGTTTTTT. It specifies CASSNYRGGTGGAGELFF.

The chain recombines TRBV7-3 with TRBJ1-2; D not certain. Trimming left V 2 bases short and J 4 bases short, with 14 bases between. From germline, CDR1 is SGHTA and CDR2 FQGTGA. The CDR3 covers 15 residues. The DNA for the CDR3 is TGTGCCAGCAGCTTAGGACTGCAGGTCCGCTATGGCTACACCTTC. This gives the protein CASSLGLQVRYGYTF.

This clonotype was picked up one time. The chain's CDR3 is CASSLSGGGLNEQFF. CDR3 DNA: TGTGCCAGCAGTTTGAGCGGGGGGGGACTCAATGAGCAGTTCTTC. The rearrangement joins TRBV6-2 or TRBV6-3 to TRBJ2-1; 10 nucleotides align to TRBD2. The CDR3 runs 15 residues. CDR1 MNHEY and CDR2 SVGEGT come from the germline V gene. J gave up 6 bases and V 4 bases, and 6 bases lay outside the gene matches.

This clonotype was counted between two and nine times. The V and J genes are TRBV28 and TRBJ1-4, with 7 nucleotides matching TRBD1. This CDR3 has 16 amino acids. Germline V lookup: CDR1 MDHEN, CDR2 SYDVKM. The junction had 7 bases not matched to a gene; V was cut back by 6 bases and J by 0 bases. The CDR3 coding sequence is TGTGCCAGCAGGACAAACAGGGGAGCAACTAATGAAAAACTGTTTTTT. It codes for CASRTNRGATNEKLFF.

Of note for this clonotype: The junction differs from germline at one of its ends, possibly a read error. The chain is built from TRBV20-1 and TRBJ2-2; TRBD2 aligns across 12 bases. The CDR3 spans 15 residues. Germline loops: CDR1 DFQATT, CDR2 SNEGSKA (reference sequence). In nucleotides, the CDR3 is TGCAATGCTCTCAGACTAGCGGGAGAGACCGGGGAGCTGTTTTTT. Its translation: CNALRLAGETGELFF.

The chain joins TRBV20-1 to TRBJ1-2; D perhaps matches TRBD1 (5 bases). The length of the CDR3 is 14 residues. V dropped 5 bases and J dropped 5 bases, with 18 bases sitting between them. The germline gives CDR1 DFQATT, CDR2 SNEGSKA (reference sequence). DNA of the CDR3: TGCAGTGCTCCACCCGGGGGGGAGGGTTATGGCTACACCTTC. Translated: CSAPPGGEGYGYTF.

The chain uses TRBV6-5 and TRBJ2-7; TRBD1 is a possible D gene (6 bases). The CDR3 is 15 residues long. The ends were cut back, 2 bases at V and 1 base at J, with 12 bases in the middle. Germline-derived CDR1 and CDR2 are MNHEY and SVGAGI. Here the CDR3 DNA reads TGTGCCAGCAGTTACGACGACAGGTCTTCCTACGAGCAGTACTTC. This codes for CASSYDDRSSYEQYF.

This clonotype was observed a few times. V usage is TRBV29-1 and J usage is TRBJ2-1; D gene uncertain. Germline V CDR1 and CDR2: SQVTM, ANQGSEA. CDR3 length: 13 residues. V lost 4 bases and J lost 0, with 7 bases in between. CDR3 sequence (DNA): TGCAGCGTTGGACCCCGCTCCTACAATGAGCAGTTCTTC. Translating gives CSVGPRSYNEQFF.

Only one count was recorded for this clonotype. The chain has TRBV27 and TRBJ2-1, with 11 bases matching TRBD2. The CDR3 is made up of 19 amino acids. Per the germline V gene, CDR1 is MNHEY and CDR2 is SMNVEV (reference sequence). The J segment lost 9 bases and the V segment lost 4 bases, leaving 20 bases of the junction unmatched. This CDR3 is CASSCRPSLAGGRMGEQFF. The DNA of the CDR3 is TGTGCCAGCAGTTGCAGACCCTCATTAGCGGGAGGGCGTATGGGTGAGCAGTTCTTC.

At least ten counts were recorded for this clonotype. The chain is built from TRBV7-2 and TRBJ2-7, with TRBD1 matching over 12 bases. The CDR3 covers 20 residues. The germline gives CDR1 SGHTA, CDR2 FQGNSA. The ends lost 2 bases at V and 1 base at J; junction bases unmatched: 15. In DNA form, the CDR3 reads TGTGCCAGCAGCTTAAGAAGGGGGACAGGGGGCGACGGTTGGTCCTACGAGCAGTACTTC. Amino acid sequence: CASSLRRGTGGDGWSYEQYF. Full variable domain (missing parts from reference TRBV7-2 and TRBJ2-7): GAGVSQSPSNKVTEKGKDVELRCDPISGHTALYWYRQSLGQGLEFLIYFQGNSAPDKSGLPSDRFSAERTGGSVSTLTIQRTQQEDSAVYLCASSLRRGTGGDGWSYEQYFGPGTRLTVT.

The chain has TRBV5-1 and TRBJ1-5; TRBD1 is a possible D gene (5 bases). With 1 base removed from V and 4 bases from J, the gap between germline ends came to 12 bases. The CDR3 spans 15 residues. The germline V gene has CDR1 SGHRS and CDR2 YFSETQ. CDR3 sequence reads: CASSLTGIPNQPQHF. The CDR3 DNA is TGCGCCAGCAGCTTGACAGGAATCCCAAATCAGCCCCAGCATTTT.

The chain employs TRBV6-2 or TRBV6-3 and TRBJ2-3; D possibly corresponds to TRBD2 (6 bases). V shed 2 bases and J shed 3 bases, with 15 bases lying between them. CDR3 length: 16 amino acids. Germline V gene data show CDR1 as MNHEY and CDR2 as SVGEGT. CDR3 sequence (DNA): TGTGCCAGCAGTTACAGGTTCGGGAGTCAAACAGATACGCAGTATTTT. Translation: CASSYRFGSQTDTQYF.